The following is a T cell receptor (beta chain) sequence with its context. Its antigen is currently unknown. The record originates from a study of shared clonotypes between healthy human individuals. Regarding the study as a whole: With few donors, the genetic and exposure-history diversity represented was limited.

The CDR3 totals 15 residues. Germline CDR1 is LGHNA and CDR2 is YSLEER. With V trimmed by 3 bases and J by 4 bases, 9 bases remained unmatched. Template for every sorted-subset replicate PCR totaled about 200 ng DNA, approximately 30,000 T cell genomes. This table comes from immunoSEQ multiplex PCR, and its TCRdb copy is limited to in-frame clones, with some not included. The profile shows around 990,000 clones, around three quarters of them singletons. The gene calls are TRBV4-3 and TRBJ2-7, with TRBD1 matching over 7 bases. This receptor was obtained from a man aged 18 to 30 in good health. Some clones in this sample may be carry-over from other donors' samples. The source material was memory CD4+ T cells from PBMCs. Sample subset: CD45RA-negative fraction. This chain's CDR3 is CASSHNQRQGYEQYF. The CDR3 DNA sequence: TGCGCCAGCAGCCACAACCAGCGACAGGGATACGAGCAGTACTTC.